One and the same sample provided the 31 T cell receptor beta chains below, sequenced in a study of CD8 T cells in ankylosing spondylitis. TCRdb re-called the 5' RACE reads with MiXCR, one entry per CDR3 protein. The sample includes about 360,000 distinct CDR3 sequences, 20% to 25% seen only once; the top ten take approximately 14%. Source material: blood, either unsorted or a sorted T cell fraction (not recorded which). The receptors were gathered from a male donor with ankylosing spondylitis or in good health (not recorded which).

This clonotype was observed once. The chain links TRBV11-2 to TRBJ2-1; D is unresolved. The CDR3 is 14 residues long. Germline lookup yields CDR1 SGHAT and CDR2 FQNNGV. V was clipped by 5 bases and J by 4 bases, with 12 bases between them. The CDR3 DNA sequence: TGTGCCAGCAGCCTACCCCCCCCGTACAATGAGCAGTTCTTC. This gives the protein CASSLPPPYNEQFF.

At least ten counts were recorded for this clonotype. The chain recombines TRBV29-1 with TRBJ1-2; perhaps TRBD1 as D (5 bases). CDR1 is SQVTM, CDR2 ANQGSEA, per germline. The V gene lost 2 bases and the J gene lost 6 bases, with 16 bases spanning the gap. CDR3 length equals 14 residues. CDR3 loop: CSVEPPGYLNGYTF. CDR3 coding DNA: TGCAGCGTTGAACCGCCAGGGTATTTAAATGGCTACACCTTC.

This sequence joins TRBV2 and TRBJ2-5, with D perhaps matching TRBD2 (5 bases). Trimming removed 6 bases at V and 5 bases at J, with 16 bases between. The CDR3 is 14 amino acids. Germline CDR1 is SNHLY and CDR2 is FYNNEI. CDR3 bases: TGTGCCAGCAGGGCCGGAGGTGGGATCGAGACCCAGTACTTC. Translation gives CASRAGGGIETQYF.

The sample holds a few counts of this clonotype. The chain is built from TRBV20-1 and TRBJ2-7; 7 nucleotides match TRBD2. J lost 0 bases, V lost 6 bases, and 11 bases had no gene match. The length of the CDR3 is 15 residues. Germline-derived CDR1 and CDR2 are DFQATT and SNEGSKA (reference sequence). Written as DNA, the CDR3 is TGCAGTGCCCCCCTGGGAGGGTTCAGCTCCTACGAGCAGTACTTC. Residues: CSAPLGGFSSYEQYF.

This clonotype came up a few times. The rearrangement uses TRBV11-2 and TRBJ2-5; tentatively, D is TRBD1 (5 bases). The CDR3 extends over 15 amino acids. CDR1 is SGHAT and CDR2 is FQNNGV in the germline V gene. The ends were cut back, 0 bases at V and 1 base at J, with 9 bases in the middle. The CDR3 nucleotides are TGTGCCAGCAGCTTAGATCTAGGGGTCCAAGAGACCCAGTACTTC. It is translated as CASSLDLGVQETQYF.

The chain recombines TRBV9 with TRBJ2-5; 10 bases fit TRBD2. Looked up from germline, CDR1 is SGDLS and CDR2 is YYNGEE. V was pared by 3 bases and J by 1 base, with 12 bases of the junction left unmatched. This CDR3 contains 18 residues. Here the CDR3 DNA reads TGTGCCAGCAGCGGTACAGGGATCCTAGCGGGGGCCCAAGAGACCCAGTACTTC. Its translation: CASSGTGILAGAQETQYF.

This chain joins TRBV29-1 and TRBJ2-1, with TRBD2 matching over 13 bases. The CDR3 length is 15 residues. CDR1 SQVTM and CDR2 ANQGSEA come from the germline V gene. Losses at the gene ends were 6 bases for V and 0 bases for J; bases not matched to a gene: 2. CDR3 sequence (DNA): TGCAGCGTACGGACTAGCGGGAGCTCCTACAATGAGCAGTTCTTC. Translated: CSVRTSGSSYNEQFF.

The V gene is TRBV27, the J gene TRBJ2-7; D may match TRBD1 or TRBD2 (5 bases each). V was pared by 3 bases and J by 2 bases, with 14 bases between. CDR3 length: 15 residues. The germline V gene has CDR1 MNHEY and CDR2 SMNVEV (reference sequence). The CDR3 DNA follows: TGTGCCAGCAGTTTCGGGGCTGGGGTGACCTACGAGCAGTACTTC. It yields the protein CASSFGAGVTYEQYF.

This chain connects TRBV7-2 to TRBJ2-1, with D perhaps matching TRBD1 or TRBD2 (6 bases each). V lost 6 bases, J lost 9 bases, and 18 bases lay in between. The CDR3 length is 14 residues. CDR1 and CDR2 from the germline V gene are SGHTA and FQGNSA. The CDR3 region is CASREGEGVGEQFF. The CDR3 coding sequence is TGTGCCAGCAGGGAGGGAGAGGGGGTGGGTGAGCAGTTCTTC.

A few counts support this clonotype. The chain uses TRBV25-1 and TRBJ2-2, with D unclear. The CDR3 covers 16 residues. V dropped 1 base and J dropped 1 base, with 10 bases sitting between them. The germline gives CDR1 MGHDK, CDR2 SYGVNS. The CDR3: CASSEWAEKNTGELFF. CDR3 sequence (DNA): TGTGCCAGCAGTGAATGGGCAGAAAAGAACACCGGGGAGCTGTTTTTT.

J is TRBJ2-3 and V is TRBV14, with a possible D match to TRBD2 (6 bases). The V gene lost 11 bases and the J gene lost 5 bases, with 11 bases spanning the gap. The length of the CDR3 is 11 residues. Germline V gene sequence: CDR1 SGHDN, CDR2 FVKESK. CDR3 DNA: TGTGCCCGATCGGGGGTAGATACGCAGTATTTT. Its protein product is CARSGVDTQYF.

The rearrangement joins TRBV11-3 to TRBJ2-7; either TRBD1 or TRBD2 may supply D (5 bases each). Germline CDR1 SGHNT, CDR2 YENEEA. Trimming removed 5 bases from V and 2 bases from J, with 16 bases in between. The CDR3 is 15 residues long. The chain's CDR3 is CASSLGGDLTYEQYF. The CDR3 bases are TGTGCCAGCAGCCTAGGTGGGGACCTTACCTACGAGCAGTACTTC.

This chain links TRBV5-1 with TRBJ2-3; 7 bases map to TRBD1. The CDR3 loop spans 15 amino acids. Germline values: CDR1 SGHRS, CDR2 YFSETQ. Unmatched junction bases numbered 8, after V lost 7 bases and J lost 0 bases. The CDR3: CASCDRVDSTDTQYF. The CDR3 DNA reads TGCGCCAGCTGCGACAGGGTCGACAGCACAGATACGCAGTATTTT.

V is TRBV28 and J is TRBJ2-2; a possible D gene is TRBD1 (6 bases). Germline lookup yields CDR1 MDHEN and CDR2 SYDVKM. This CDR3 has 15 residues. Between the trimmed V and J ends, which lost 6 bases and 4 bases, there was a span of 15 bases. The CDR3 bases are TGTGCCAGCAGCAGGGGTGTGGTTCTCACCGGGGAGCTGTTTTTT. Translated, it gives CASSRGVVLTGELFF.

This clonotype appeared once. The chain uses TRBV4-1 and TRBJ2-7; weak D call: TRBD1 (7 bases). The length of the CDR3 is 15 residues. The germline V gene has CDR1 MGHRA and CDR2 YSYEKL. Trimming stripped 1 base from V and 5 bases from J, with 15 bases between. CDR3: CASSQGGTAPNEQYF. The CDR3 coding sequence is TGCGCCAGCAGCCAAGGCGGGACAGCCCCTAACGAGCAGTACTTC.

V usage is TRBV29-1 and J usage is TRBJ2-1, with D uncertain. CDR1 and CDR2 (germline): SQVTM, ANQGSEA. This CDR3 has 13 residues. Deletions cut 7 bases from V and 2 bases from J, with 12 bases between. The CDR3 loop is CSARPSPYNEQFF. The CDR3 nucleotides are TGCAGCGCCCGACCCTCGCCCTACAATGAGCAGTTCTTC.

The chain links TRBV27 to TRBJ1-5; tentative D call: TRBD1 (5 bases). Deletions cut 8 bases from V and 6 bases from J, with 17 bases between. CDR3 size: 14 residues. Per germline, CDR1 MNHEY and CDR2 SMNVEV (reference sequence). The CDR3 nucleotides read TGTGCCAGCGCTTTGGGGGGTTTTGGTCAGCCCCAGCATTTT. Its translation: CASALGGFGQPQHF.

The table lists this clonotype with many counts. This sequence joins TRBV12-3 or TRBV12-4 and TRBJ1-1; D not resolved. With 1 base removed from V and 0 bases from J, the gap between germline ends came to 3 bases. This CDR3 has 13 residues. DNA for the CDR3: TGTGCCAGCAGTTTAGAGGTGAACACTGAAGCTTTCTTT. It translates to CASSLEVNTEAFF.

CDR3 sequence reads: CASSQDFGTGGYEQYF. CDR3 DNA: TGCGCCAGCAGCCAAGATTTTGGGACAGGGGGATACGAGCAGTACTTC. The chain couples TRBV4-1 to TRBJ2-7, with 11 bases lining up with TRBD1. With 0 bases clipped from V and 4 bases from J, the junction kept 5 bases outside the gene matches. The CDR3 has 16 amino acids. Per the germline V gene, CDR1 is MGHRA and CDR2 is YSYEKL.

The gene calls are TRBV11-2 and TRBJ2-7, with TRBD1 identical over 9 bases. Germline V gives CDR1 SGHAT, CDR2 FQNNGV. J was trimmed by 6 bases and V by 5 bases; bases with no gene match: 8. The CDR3 loop spans 14 amino acids. The CDR3 bases are TGTGCCAGCAGCGACCGGGACAGGGCCCTCGAGCAGTACTTC. This encodes CASSDRDRALEQYF.

This clonotype was seen a handful of times. For the CDR3, the DNA is TGTGCCAGCAGCCCACAGGGCCCGGCCTATAATTCACCCCTCCACTTT. The encoded protein is CASSPQGPAYNSPLHF. This rearrangement joins TRBV5-5 to TRBJ1-6, with D possibly TRBD1 on 6 matching bases. The V end lost 4 bases, the J end lost 2 bases, and 13 bases lay between the germline ends. The CDR3 is 16 amino acids. Germline V gene lookup returns CDR1 SGHKS and CDR2 YYEKEE (reference sequence).

This clonotype was detected many times. The chain employs TRBV20-1 and TRBJ2-2; no firm D call. Trimming cost V 3 bases and J 4 bases, with 12 bases left between them. The CDR3 spans 14 residues. Germline CDR1 and CDR2: DFQATT and SNEGSKA (reference sequence). The CDR3 reads CSARRSESTGELFF. The CDR3 coding sequence is TGCAGTGCTAGGCGGTCGGAGAGCACCGGGGAGCTGTTTTTT.

A few counts support this clonotype. The chain links TRBV7-9 to TRBJ1-1; no definite D call. In germline, CDR1 is SEHNR, CDR2 FQNEAQ (reference sequence). V was pared by 4 bases and J by 7 bases, with 16 bases between. The CDR3 has 14 amino acids. This CDR3 is CASSWWQAMGEAFF. In DNA form, the CDR3 reads TGTGCCAGCAGCTGGTGGCAGGCGATGGGTGAAGCTTTCTTT.

This clonotype has just a few counts. V and J are TRBV20-1 and TRBJ2-7; 9 bases match TRBD1. After removal of 1 base from V and 7 bases from J, the junction contained 11 bases not matched to a gene. Looked up from germline, CDR1 is DFQATT and CDR2 is SNEGSKA (reference sequence). This CDR3 region has 15 residues. DNA for the CDR3: TGCAGTGCTAGAGCCACAGGGGGCGGGAGATGGGAGCAGTACTTC. Protein product: CSARATGGGRWEQYF.

This clonotype was counted a few times. The chain links TRBV12-3 or TRBV12-4 to TRBJ2-3; 9 bases match TRBD1. The CDR3 is 15 amino acids. V gave up 3 bases and J gave up 4 bases; unmatched junction bases: 5. CDR3 nucleotide sequence: TGTGCCAGCAGTTTCAGGACAGGGGCGCCAGATACGCAGTATTTT. Protein product: CASSFRTGAPDTQYF.

This clonotype was detected only a few times. The V and J genes are TRBV12-3 or TRBV12-4 and TRBJ1-5; D might be TRBD1 (6 bases). V lost 3 bases to trimming and J lost 6 bases, with 12 bases between them. The CDR3 extends over 14 amino acids. The CDR3 loop reads CASSFSGAVQPQHF. The CDR3 DNA reads as TGTGCCAGCAGTTTCTCGGGGGCGGTTCAGCCCCAGCATTTT.

This clonotype showed up just a few times. The chain is built from TRBV28 and TRBJ2-2, with TRBD2 matching over 13 bases. The CDR3 length is 19 residues. V shed 4 bases, J shed 1 base, and the junction held 9 bases outside the gene matches. The V gene's germline CDR1 is MDHEN and CDR2 SYDVKM. CDR3 region: CASSSSRTSGGLNTGELFF. The CDR3 nucleotides are TGTGCCAGCAGTTCCTCGAGGACTAGCGGGGGCCTGAACACCGGGGAGCTGTTTTTT.

This clonotype was counted between two and nine times. This chain connects TRBV5-1 to TRBJ2-3, with D uncertain. Trimming shortened V by 0 bases and J by 2 bases, and 16 bases separated the two germline ends. This CDR3 contains 17 residues. Germline CDR1 SGHRS, CDR2 YFSETQ. The CDR3 region has the DNA TGCGCCAGCAGCTTGGACCGGTCCAGAACCACCACAGATACGCAGTATTTT. Residues: CASSLDRSRTTTDTQYF.

The chain links TRBV6-1 to TRBJ2-7, with D perhaps TRBD1 (5 bases). Per the germline V gene, CDR1 is MNHNS and CDR2 is SASEGT. V was shortened by 3 bases and J by 8 bases, with 11 bases between the two germline ends. This CDR3 is built from 12 residues. CDR3: CASSDAGSKQYF. The CDR3 DNA reads as TGTGCCAGCAGTGATGCAGGGTCAAAGCAGTACTTC.

V gene TRBV10-2 combines with J gene TRBJ2-3; D is unresolved. This CDR3 is built from 14 residues. Per the germline V gene, CDR1 is WSHSY and CDR2 is SAAADI. Trimming removed 1 base from V and 0 bases from J, with 5 bases in between. The CDR3 DNA reads TGCGCCAGCAGTGAGTGGTCTAGCACAGATACGCAGTATTTT. This sequence encodes CASSEWSSTDTQYF.

This clonotype was found a few times. The rearrangement uses TRBV12-3 or TRBV12-4 and TRBJ2-2; no reliable D call. The CDR3 totals 14 residues. V lost 6 bases to trimming and J lost 2 bases, with 10 bases between them. The CDR3 loop is CASRPDKNTGELFF. The DNA for the CDR3 is TGTGCCAGCAGGCCAGACAAAAACACCGGGGAGCTGTTTTTT.